The clone carrying this T cell receptor beta chain has at least ten counts. Its target is unknown. This sample was included in a study of regulatory T cells in long-lasting Graves disease. The time point is: newly diagnosed GD, antithyroid drugs for less than 3 months. Preparation of the TCR library used RNA extracted from PBMCs. Looked up from germline, CDR1 is MNHEY and CDR2 is SVGAGI. CDR3 length: 15 residues. V was cut by 4 bases and J by 0 bases, with 10 bases left in between. Overall study findings and caveats: Persistent disease was associated with favored TRBV28 usage and with favored use of TRBJ1-2 and TRBJ2-5.

Both iRepertoire HTBI primers and Arm-PCR of CDR3 regions were used to build the TCR beta libraries. Using its own MiXCR run on the multiplex PCR reads, TCRdb lists one record per CDR3 protein. The table lists 440,000 or so distinct CDR3 sequences, under 15% of them singletons, with approximately 15% in the top ten. These same data were also listed under a study on T cells in Graves' hyperthyroidism and ophthalmopathy.

The specimen comprised peripheral blood mononuclear cells (PBMCs), sampled at new diagnosis, from a patient treated with antithyroid drugs. The gene calls are TRBV6-5 and TRBJ2-1, with a weak D call TRBD1 (5 bases). The sequence was collected from a woman between 25 and 40 years old with Graves disease. CDR3 loop: CASSSRQPSYNEQFF. CDR3 nucleotides: TGTGCCAGCAGTTCCCGACAGCCCTCCTACAATGAGCAGTTCTTC.